This T cell receptor (beta chain) came from a study of blood T cell repertoires in COVID-19. About the study: COVID-19 samples from acute and convalescent phases originated in the United States, Italy and Spain.

The CDR3 is 16 residues long. V shed 1 base and J 3 bases; nucleotides not matched to a gene: 9. Germline CDR1 and CDR2: SGHVS and FNYEAQ. Seattle patient enrollment occurred during active infection, with longitudinal follow-up thereafter. In the original analysis: Amplification with reference gene primers provided the estimates of nucleated cell counts. Here immunoSEQ multiplex PCR was the method, and the copy in TCRdb shows in-frame clones only, minus some. V and J calls and clone size come straight from that table; D and trimming were deduced from the DNA. Of roughly 260,000 clones listed, around 92% are singletons.

This sequence was found in a person aged 18-35 years with COVID-19, enrolled during active disease. Sequencing input: peripheral blood. The J gene is TRBJ2-7, the V gene TRBV7-6; 7 positions agree with TRBD2. CDR3 in DNA: TGTGCCAGCAGCTTAGAGGCTAGCGGCAATAACTACGAGCAGTACTTC. It translates to CASSLEASGNNYEQYF.